The clone carrying this T cell receptor beta chain was seen a handful of times. These data originate in a study of blood T cell repertoires in COVID-19. Some clones are missing from TCRdb's copy, which holds only in-frame ones; the method was immunoSEQ multiplex PCR. Of hundreds of thousands of clones in the sample, roughly 88% were seen once. Trimming removed 0 bases at V and 6 bases at J, with 15 bases between. This CDR3 contains 15 residues. Germline V lookup: CDR1 LGHNA, CDR2 YNFKEQ. The TCR originated in a woman between 40 and 50 years old with acute COVID-19. Sequenced: PBMCs or T cells enriched from blood (not recorded which). This chain joins TRBV4-2 and TRBJ2-7; D gene unclear. CDR3 DNA: TGTGCCAGCAGCCAAGATCCCTACTCCGGCGGCGAGCAGTACTTC. Protein: CASSQDPYSGGEQYF.